What follows is one T cell receptor (beta chain) and its context. Its specificity is not known. V shed 2 bases and J shed 0 bases, with 8 bases lying between them. From germline, CDR1 is SGHTA and CDR2 FQGTGA. The CDR3 consists of 15 residues. Primers for the PCR totalled 60 Vbeta and 13 Jbeta. Clones were sequenced by immunoSEQ multiplex PCR, and TCRdb holds only the in-frame ones, with some missing. The data contain some 120,000 clones, over 60% of them seen just once; the ten biggest clones take up 6.3%. The data are from a study of cytomegalovirus exposure and HLA in healthy donors. General study findings and limits: In an earlier analysis, in 587 donors, most V segments appeared productive either ~90% or ~30% of the time.

This clonotype was obtained from a woman between 40 and 50 years old in good health and CMV-seronegative. The chain links TRBV7-3 to TRBJ1-3; D remains ambiguous. The specimen was PBMCs. The CDR3 DNA follows: TGTGCCAGCAGCTTAGGCGGCACCTCTGGAAACACCATATATTTT. Protein: CASSLGGTSGNTIYF.